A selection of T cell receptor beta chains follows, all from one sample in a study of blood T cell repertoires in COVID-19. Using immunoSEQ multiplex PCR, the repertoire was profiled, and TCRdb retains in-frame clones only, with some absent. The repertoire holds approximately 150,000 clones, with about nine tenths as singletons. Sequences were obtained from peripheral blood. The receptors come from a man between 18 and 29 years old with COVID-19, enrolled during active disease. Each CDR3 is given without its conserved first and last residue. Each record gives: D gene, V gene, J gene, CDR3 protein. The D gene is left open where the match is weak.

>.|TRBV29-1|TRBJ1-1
SVEGGQAEAF
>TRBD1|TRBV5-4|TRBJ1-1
ASSFPGTGGTEAF
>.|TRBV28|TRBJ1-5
ASSLPRRNQPQH
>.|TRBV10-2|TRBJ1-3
ASSVQGVSGNTIY
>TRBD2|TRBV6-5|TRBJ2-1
ASSYLRLAGGLEQF
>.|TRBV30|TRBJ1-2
AWSYVLKSRRYGYT
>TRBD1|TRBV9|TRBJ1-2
ASSQTGAGGGYT
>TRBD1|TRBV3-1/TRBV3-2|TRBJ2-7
ASRPTGSYEQY
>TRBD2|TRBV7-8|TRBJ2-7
ASSLGVAGGEQY
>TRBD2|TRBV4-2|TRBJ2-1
ASSPPGLAGYNEQF
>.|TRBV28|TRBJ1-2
ASRDPSQGNT
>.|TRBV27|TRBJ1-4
ASSFVPWEGATNEKLF
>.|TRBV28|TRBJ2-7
ASSLRLYEQY
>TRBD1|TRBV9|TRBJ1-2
ASSQRDRAYGYT
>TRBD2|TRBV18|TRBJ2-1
ASSPGVAGYNEQF
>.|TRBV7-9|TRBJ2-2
ASSTGVTGELF
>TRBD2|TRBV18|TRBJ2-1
ASSPGSGSYNEQF
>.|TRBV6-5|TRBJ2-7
ASSYYRGPYEQY
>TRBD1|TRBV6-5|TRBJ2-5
ASRWGQIQETQY
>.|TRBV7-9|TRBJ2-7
ASSELVYEQY
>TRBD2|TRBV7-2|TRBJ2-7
ASSLTGRGYEQY
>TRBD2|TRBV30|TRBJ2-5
ACGLAGVGETQY
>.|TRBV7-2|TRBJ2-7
ASSFYVAGTYEQY
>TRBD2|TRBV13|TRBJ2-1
ASSLGTGTSGREQF
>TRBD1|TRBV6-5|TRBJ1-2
ASSRGQNYGYT
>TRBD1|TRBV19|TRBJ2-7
ASSNRDRGYEQY